Below, 14 T cell receptor beta chains from the same sample are listed, as sequenced in a study of blood T cell repertoires in COVID-19. The repertoire was sequenced with immunoSEQ multiplex PCR; TCRdb's copy has only in-frame clones and lacks some. This sample has about 260,000 clones, with over 80% found just once. The sample taken for sequencing was peripheral blood. The receptors originated from a woman aged 40 to 50 who had recovered from COVID-19.

The chain uses TRBV2 and TRBJ1-5; 9 bases line up with TRBD1. The CDR3 covers 14 residues. Per germline, CDR1 SNHLY and CDR2 FYNNEI. Losses at the gene ends were 6 bases for V and 6 bases for J; bases not matched to a gene: 6. The CDR3 is CASSGTGWRQPQHF. The CDR3 DNA reads as TGTGCCAGCAGCGGGACAGGGTGGCGTCAGCCCCAGCATTTT.

This clone has more than one count but fewer than ten. V gene TRBV7-9 combines with J gene TRBJ2-7; TRBD1 aligns across 7 bases. The CDR3 covers 15 residues. CDR1 is SEHNR and CDR2 is FQNEAQ in the germline V gene (reference sequence). With V trimmed by 5 bases and J by 1 base, 8 bases remained unmatched. CDR3 nucleotides: TGTGCCAGCAGCCCGACAGGGTTCCCATCCTACGAGCAGTACTTC. This codes for CASSPTGFPSYEQYF.

V is TRBV11-2 and J is TRBJ1-6, with 7 positions matching TRBD1. Germline CDR1 reads SGHAT; CDR2 reads FQNNGV. Trimming at V came to 5 bases and at J to 7 bases, leaving 8 bases not matched to a gene. This CDR3 region has 15 residues. Here the CDR3 reads CASSLGGWGNSPLHF. The CDR3 bases are TGTGCCAGCAGCCTAGGGGGCTGGGGCAATTCACCCCTCCACTTT. Full variable domain (rest looked up from reference TRBV11-2 and TRBJ1-6): EAGVAQSPRYKIIEKRQSVAFWCNPISGHATLYWYQQILGQGPKLLIQFQNNGVVDDSQLPKDRFSAERLKGVDSTLKIQPAKLEDSAVYLCASSLGGWGNSPLHFGNGTRLTVT.

This clone was recorded a few times. The chain couples TRBV15 to TRBJ2-1; 8 bases match TRBD1. The CDR3 loop spans 14 amino acids. With V trimmed by 6 bases and J by 3 bases, 4 bases remained unmatched. CDR1 is LNHNV and CDR2 is YYDKDF in the germline V gene (reference sequence). CDR3 sequence (DNA): TGTGCCACCAGTCCGGGACAGGTCTACAATGAGCAGTTCTTC. Protein sequence: CATSPGQVYNEQFF.

The rearrangement joins TRBV30 to TRBJ2-3, with a weak D call TRBD1 (6 bases). CDR1 is GTSNPN and CDR2 is SVGIG in the germline V gene (reference sequence). The V gene lost 4 bases and the J gene lost 2 bases, with 10 bases spanning the gap. The CDR3 totals 13 residues. The CDR3 sequence: CAWTGHLTDTQYF. The CDR3 nucleotides read TGTGCCTGGACGGGACACCTCACAGATACGCAGTATTTT.

The chain couples TRBV5-4 to TRBJ2-7, with 11 bases aligning to TRBD2. The CDR3 has 16 amino acids. CDR1 is SGHNT, CDR2 YYREEE, per germline (reference sequence). J was trimmed by 3 bases and V by 3 bases; bases with no gene match: 8. The DNA of the CDR3 is TGTGCCAGCAGCTCGACGACTAGCGGGACCCTCTACGAGCAGTACTTC. This codes for CASSSTTSGTLYEQYF.

The chain has TRBV19 and TRBJ1-4; TRBD1 agrees at 7 bases. The CDR3 runs to 17 residues. CDR1 is LNHDA, CDR2 SQIVND, per germline (reference sequence). V lost 5 bases, J lost 5 bases, and 14 bases stayed unmatched. This chain's CDR3 is CASSPSGVRRGNEKLFF. The CDR3 DNA follows: TGTGCCAGTAGTCCCTCGGGGGTGCGCAGGGGGAATGAAAAACTGTTTTTT.

V is TRBV29-1 and J is TRBJ1-3; D is ambiguous. The CDR3 sequence is 12 residues long. Germline lookup yields CDR1 SQVTM and CDR2 ANQGSEA. The V end was cut by 7 bases, the J end by 3 bases, with 10 bases between. CDR3 amino acids: CSATNSGNTIYF. CDR3 bases: TGCAGCGCTACAAACAGTGGAAACACCATATATTTT.

The rearrangement links TRBV6-1 to TRBJ1-1; D is unresolved. This CDR3 has 17 amino acids. Trimming took off 2 bases at V and 1 base at J, with 17 bases between the two ends. Germline V CDR1 and CDR2: MNHNS, SASEGT. The CDR3 loop is CASSERYGWEENTEAFF. CDR3 nucleotides: TGTGCCAGCAGTGAACGGTACGGGTGGGAGGAGAACACTGAAGCTTTCTTT.

V gene TRBV6-1 combines with J gene TRBJ2-3; 12 positions agree with TRBD2. From germline, CDR1 is MNHNS and CDR2 SASEGT. The CDR3 extends over 19 amino acids. The V segment lost 0 bases and the J segment 1 base; nucleotides outside the gene matches: 8. CDR3 sequence reads: CASSEAYTSGGRGTDTQYF. Here the CDR3 DNA reads TGTGCCAGCAGTGAAGCGTACACTAGCGGGGGGCGGGGCACAGATACGCAGTATTTT.

In this sample, this clone turned up a few times. This chain links TRBV5-4 with TRBJ1-2; the D gene is possibly TRBD1 (5 bases). The CDR3 is 15 amino acids. CDR1 and CDR2 from the germline V gene are SGHNT and YYREEE (reference sequence). V was trimmed by 1 base and J by 9 bases, leaving 19 bases between them. CDR3 loop: CASSLRLSSGGRYTF. The DNA for the CDR3 is TGTGCCAGCAGCTTGAGGCTGAGTAGCGGGGGTCGCTACACCTTC.

This clone was recorded only once. The chain has TRBV2 and TRBJ1-5; 7 bases are a match to TRBD1. Germline lookup yields CDR1 SNHLY and CDR2 FYNNEI. The V and J ends lost 6 bases and 0 bases, in that order; junction bases with no gene match: 5. The CDR3 consists of 15 residues. CDR3 bases: TGTGCCAGCAGAGTTACAGGGGATAGCAATCAGCCCCAGCATTTT. It specifies CASRVTGDSNQPQHF.

This chain connects TRBV10-3 to TRBJ2-1; unclear D gene. V was cut by 5 bases and J by 6 bases, with 17 bases left in between. Germline lookup yields CDR1 ENHRY and CDR2 SYGVKD. This CDR3 comprises 15 residues. The CDR3 DNA is TGTGCCATCAGTAGTATCTCGGGTCGTCTCAATGAGCAGTTCTTC. It codes for CAISSISGRLNEQFF.

The V and J genes are TRBV11-1 and TRBJ2-1, with 9 bases matching TRBD2. V lost 0 bases and J lost 6; bases outside the gene matches: 3. The germline CDR1 and CDR2 sequences are SGHAT and FQDESV (reference sequence). This CDR3 region has 15 residues. The CDR3 reads CASSLASLAGNEQFF. DNA of the CDR3: TGTGCCAGCAGCTTAGCCTCACTAGCGGGCAATGAGCAGTTCTTC.